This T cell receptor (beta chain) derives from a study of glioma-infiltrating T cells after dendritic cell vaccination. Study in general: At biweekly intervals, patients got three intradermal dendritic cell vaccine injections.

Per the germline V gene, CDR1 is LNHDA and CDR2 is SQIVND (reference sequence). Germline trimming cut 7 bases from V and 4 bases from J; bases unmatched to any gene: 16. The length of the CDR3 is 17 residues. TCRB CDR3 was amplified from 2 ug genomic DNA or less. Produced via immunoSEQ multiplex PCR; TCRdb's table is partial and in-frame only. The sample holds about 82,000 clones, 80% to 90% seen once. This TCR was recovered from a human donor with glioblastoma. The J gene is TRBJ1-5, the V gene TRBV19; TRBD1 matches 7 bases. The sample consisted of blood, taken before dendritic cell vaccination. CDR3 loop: CASTTSEGASSNQPQHF. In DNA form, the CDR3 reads TGTGCCAGTACCACCTCGGAGGGGGCTTCATCAAATCAGCCCCAGCATTTT. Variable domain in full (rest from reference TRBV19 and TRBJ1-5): DGGITQSPKYLFRKEGQNVTLSCEQNLNHDAMYWYRQDPGQGLRLIYYSQIVNDFQKGDIAEGYSVSREKKESFPLTVTSAQKNPTAFYLCASTTSEGASSNQPQHFGDGTRLSIL.